Shown below are 17 T cell receptor beta chains from a single sample sequenced in a study of blood T cells in healthy people across ages. A sample-barcoded 5' primer and a J-beta primer mix were used in a second PCR of about 6 to 12 cycles. Each CDR3 protein gets one entry after TCRdb re-called the 5' RACE reads with MiXCR. The table includes 580,000 or so distinct CDR3 sequences, 47% detected once. The material sequenced was blood. These receptors were obtained from an older man in good health.

The sample holds a few counts of this clonotype. The V and J genes are TRBV29-1 and TRBJ2-5; D possibly corresponds to TRBD2 (5 bases). V was trimmed by 5 bases and J by 4 bases, leaving 8 bases between them. The germline gives CDR1 SQVTM, CDR2 ANQGSEA. CDR3 length: 11 amino acids. The DNA of the CDR3 is TGCAGCGTTCGGAGGAGAGAGACCCAGTACTTC. Encoded protein: CSVRRRETQYF.

The V gene is TRBV10-2, the J gene TRBJ2-7; D is unclear. This CDR3 is built from 14 residues. V lost 6 bases to trimming and J lost 1 base, with 13 bases between them. Per the germline V gene, CDR1 is WSHSY and CDR2 is SAAADI. The CDR3: CASRKKDLSYEQYF. The CDR3 DNA is TGCGCCAGCAGGAAAAAGGACCTTTCCTACGAGCAGTACTTC.

This clonotype has ten or more counts. V usage is TRBV12-3 or TRBV12-4 and J usage is TRBJ2-5; D might be TRBD1 (5 bases). V gave up 3 bases and J gave up 1 base, with 9 bases separating them. CDR3 length: 14 residues. CDR3 residues: CASSFGQGQETQYF. The CDR3 coding sequence is TGTGCCAGCAGTTTCGGGCAGGGCCAAGAGACCCAGTACTTC.

J is TRBJ2-7 and V is TRBV4-2; 8 bases line up with TRBD1. V dropped 3 bases and J dropped 2; count of bases not matched to a gene: 6. In germline, CDR1 is LGHNA, CDR2 YNFKEQ. There are 15 residues in the CDR3. The CDR3: CASSQAGTGTYEQYF. The CDR3 bases are TGTGCCAGCAGCCAGGCGGGGACAGGTACCTACGAGCAGTACTTC.

This chain links TRBV20-1 with TRBJ2-1, with D perhaps matching TRBD1 or TRBD2 (5 bases each). The length of the CDR3 is 13 residues. The germline V gene has CDR1 DFQATT and CDR2 SNEGSKA (reference sequence). With 1 base removed from V and 6 bases from J, the gap between germline ends came to 10 bases. The CDR3 here is CSARVPGRNEQFF. The CDR3 DNA reads TGCAGTGCTAGAGTGCCGGGACGCAATGAGCAGTTCTTC.

The table lists this clonotype with many counts. The V call is TRBV6-5, the J call TRBJ2-1; D remains unclear. The CDR3 consists of 15 residues. V dropped 6 bases and J dropped 1 base, with 13 bases sitting between them. Germline V gene sequence: CDR1 MNHEY, CDR2 SVGAGI. Here the CDR3 reads CASSLERLSYNEQFF. DNA for the CDR3: TGTGCCAGCAGCCTAGAGCGTCTATCCTACAATGAGCAGTTCTTC.

The CDR3 spells CASSQDLLAGGFNEQFF. The DNA of the CDR3 is TGTGCCAGCAGCCAAGACCTGCTAGCGGGAGGATTCAATGAGCAGTTCTTC. The chain joins TRBV3-1 to TRBJ2-1, with 11 bases identical to TRBD2. This CDR3 contains 17 residues. V lost 0 bases and J lost 6; bases outside the gene matches: 7. The V gene's germline CDR1 is LGHDT and CDR2 YNNKEL (reference sequence).

The rearrangement uses TRBV20-1 and TRBJ2-3, with TRBD2 matching 10 bases. The germline V gene encodes CDR1 DFQATT and CDR2 SNEGSKA (reference sequence). The CDR3 is 15 amino acids. Losses at the gene ends were 0 bases for V and 6 bases for J; bases not matched to a gene: 6. The CDR3 DNA reads TGCAGTGCTAGAGATGGAGCGGGAGGGCCCGATACGCAGTATTTT. This codes for CSARDGAGGPDTQYF.

The chain carries TRBV5-1 and TRBJ2-3, with D unresolved. V was shortened by 3 bases and J by 0 bases, with 11 bases between the two germline ends. CDR1 and CDR2 from the germline V gene are SGHRS and YFSETQ. This CDR3 has 15 amino acids. The CDR3 coding sequence is TGCGCCAGCAGCTCTTTGACGAGTAGCACAGATACGCAGTATTTT. Protein product: CASSSLTSSTDTQYF.

The rearrangement uses TRBV7-6 and TRBJ2-1; D is perhaps TRBD2 (5 bases). The DNA end lines up better with TRBJ2-7; the J call may be wrong. This CDR3 has 14 amino acids. CDR1 is SGHVS, CDR2 FNYEAQ, per germline. The CDR3 DNA follows: TGTGCCAGCAGCTTAGATACTAGATACAATGAGCAGTACTTC. Amino acid sequence: CASSLDTRYNEQYF.

Only a few counts were recorded for this clonotype. The chain is built from TRBV12-3 or TRBV12-4 and TRBJ2-5; D might be TRBD2 (6 bases). There are 14 residues in the CDR3. The V gene lost 7 bases and the J gene lost 1 base, with 13 bases spanning the gap. The CDR3 loop reads CASNPHGSQETQYF. In nucleotides, the CDR3 is TGTGCCAGCAATCCCCACGGGAGCCAAGAGACCCAGTACTTC.

This clonotype showed up many times. The chain joins TRBV6-6 to TRBJ1-5, with 7 bases matching TRBD1. In germline, CDR1 is MNHNY, CDR2 SVGAGI (reference sequence). After removal of 10 bases from V and 3 bases from J, the junction contained 3 bases not matched to a gene. The length of the CDR3 is 12 residues. CDR3 sequence (DNA): TGTGCCACCAAGGGGGCCAATCAGCCCCAGCATTTT. Protein: CATKGANQPQHF.

The CDR3 sequence: CASSPKAQRGGYTF. Here the CDR3 DNA reads TGTGCCAGCAGTCCGAAAGCCCAAAGGGGAGGCTACACCTTC. J is TRBJ1-2 and V is TRBV6-2 or TRBV6-3; the D gene is possibly TRBD1 (5 bases). The length of the CDR3 is 14 residues. Trimming pared 5 bases from V and 8 bases from J, leaving 18 bases between. Germline V gives CDR1 MNHEY, CDR2 SVGEGT.

This clonotype was detected a few times. This chain uses TRBV7-9 with TRBJ2-6; the match to TRBD2 covers 11 bases. The germline gives CDR1 SEHNR, CDR2 FQNEAQ (reference sequence). The CDR3 is 18 amino acids. Trimming at V came to 5 bases and at J to 1 base, leaving 7 bases not matched to a gene. CDR3 protein: CASSPLAGGPSGANVLTF. CDR3 in DNA: TGTGCCAGCAGCCCATTAGCGGGGGGGCCATCTGGGGCCAACGTCCTGACTTTC.

The chain carries TRBV5-1 and TRBJ2-5; 9 nucleotides align to TRBD2. V gave up 4 bases and J gave up 11 bases; unmatched junction bases: 12. The CDR3 is 14 amino acids. CDR1 is SGHRS and CDR2 is YFSETQ in the germline V gene. In DNA, the CDR3 is TGCGCCAGCAGCACGCAGACTAGCGGACCTTCGCAGTACTTC. It translates to CASSTQTSGPSQYF.

V is TRBV4-1 and J is TRBJ1-2; 8 bases are a match to TRBD1. This CDR3 has 13 residues. CDR1 and CDR2 from the germline V gene are MGHRA and YSYEKL. Trimming took 3 bases from V and 6 from J; bases not matched to a gene: 3. The DNA of the CDR3 is TGCGCCAGCAGCCAGGACAGGGACAATGGCTACACCTTC. Protein: CASSQDRDNGYTF.

V usage is TRBV28 and J usage is TRBJ2-5; 9 nucleotides align to TRBD2. V lost 6 bases and J lost 4; bases outside the gene matches: 9. This CDR3 contains 15 residues. Germline V lookup: CDR1 MDHEN, CDR2 SYDVKM. The DNA of the CDR3 is TGTGCCAGCAGGCTCGCTAGCGGGAACCCAGAGACCCAGTACTTC. Amino acid sequence: CASRLASGNPETQYF.